This TCR beta chain emerged from a study of CD8 T cells in Susac syndrome. An input of about 0.5 to 1 ug of RNA was subjected to reverse transcription using random hexamers. Amplification of TCR beta CDR3 by immunoSEQ multiplex PCR spanned 54 Vbeta and 13 Jbeta. TCRdb reprocessed the immunoSEQ multiplex PCR reads with MiXCR, giving one entry per CDR3 protein. The table has approximately 210,000 distinct CDR3 sequences, about 95% seen once. Trimming shortened V by 3 bases and J by 1 base, and 6 bases separated the two germline ends. Germline V CDR1 and CDR2: SQVTM, ANQGSEA. This CDR3 region has 13 residues. The patients who served as multiple sclerosis controls were treatment-naive and had stable or active relapsing-remitting disease that fulfilled the revised McDonald criteria.

The chain carries TRBV29-1 and TRBJ2-2; D gene ambiguous. The material sequenced was CD4+ T cells from PBMCs. This TCR came from a human donor with multiple sclerosis. CDR3 sequence reads: CSVDSLNTGELFF. Here the CDR3 DNA reads TGCAGCGTTGACAGTCTGAACACCGGGGAGCTGTTTTTT.